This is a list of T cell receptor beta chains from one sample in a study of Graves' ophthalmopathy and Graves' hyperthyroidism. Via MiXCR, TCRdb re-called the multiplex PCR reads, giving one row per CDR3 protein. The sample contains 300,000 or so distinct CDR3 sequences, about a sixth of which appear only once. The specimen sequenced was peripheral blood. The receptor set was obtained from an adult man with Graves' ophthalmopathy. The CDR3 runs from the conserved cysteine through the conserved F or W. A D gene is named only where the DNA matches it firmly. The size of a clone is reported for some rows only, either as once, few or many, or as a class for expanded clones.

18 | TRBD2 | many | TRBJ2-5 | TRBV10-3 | TGTGCCATCAGTGAGTCTGGAGCGTCTAGCGGGATCCAAGAGACCCAGTACTTC | CAISESGASSGIQETQYF
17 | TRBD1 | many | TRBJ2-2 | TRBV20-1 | TGCAGTGCTATCTACGGGGCAGGGGGCGCAAACACCGGGGAGCTGTTTTTT | CSAIYGAGGANTGELFF
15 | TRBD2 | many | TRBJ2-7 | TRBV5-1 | TGCGCCAGCAGCACCTCACTAGCGGGGCCCTACGAGCAGTACTTC | CASSTSLAGPYEQYF
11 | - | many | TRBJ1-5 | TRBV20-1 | TGCAGTGCTGGGCTAAATCAGCCCCAGCATTTT | CSAGLNQPQHF
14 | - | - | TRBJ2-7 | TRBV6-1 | TGTGCCAGCAGTCGCGGGACGAGAGCCTACGAGCAGTACTTC | CASSRGTRAYEQYF
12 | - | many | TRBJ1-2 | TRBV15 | TGTGCCACCTCCCCGGGACCTACGGGCTACACCTTC | CATSPGPTGYTF
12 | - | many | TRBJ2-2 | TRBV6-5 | TGTGCCAGCAGTTACGGGGGCGGGGAGCTGTTTTTT | CASSYGGGELFF
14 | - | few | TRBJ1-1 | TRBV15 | TGTGCCACCAGGCCCGGGGCGTCCTACACTGAAGCTTTCTTC | CATRPGASYTEAFF
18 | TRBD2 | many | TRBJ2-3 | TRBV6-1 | TGTGCCAGCAGTGAAGCGCGAACTAGCGGGGGCCGTTTGAATACGCAGTATTTT | CASSEARTSGGRLNTQYF
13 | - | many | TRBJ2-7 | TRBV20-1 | TGCAGTAATAGCTTACGGGCTACCTACGAGCAGTACTTC | CSNSLRATYEQYF
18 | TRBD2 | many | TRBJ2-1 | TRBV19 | TGTGCCAGTAGTATAGGGTCCGCTAGCGGGAGCTTCCGACATGAGCAGTTCTTC | CASSIGSASGSFRHEQFF
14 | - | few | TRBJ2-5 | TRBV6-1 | TGTGCCAGCAGTCAAACCGGGGGGCGGGAGACCCAGTACTTC | CASSQTGGRETQYF
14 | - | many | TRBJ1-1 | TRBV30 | TGTGCCTGGAGATATCCGGGGGTTGGGTATGAAGCTTTCTTT | CAWRYPGVGYEAFF
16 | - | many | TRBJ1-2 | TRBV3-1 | TGTGCCAGCAGCCAATTCGGGCTAAAGACGAACTATGGCTACACCTTC | CASSQFGLKTNYGYTF
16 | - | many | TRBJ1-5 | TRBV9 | TGTGCCAGCAGCACCGGAGGGGATTATCGCAATCAGCCCCAGCATTTT | CASSTGGDYRNQPQHF
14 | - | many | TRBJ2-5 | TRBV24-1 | TGTGCCACCAGTGAGCCACAGGGTTCGGAGACCCAGTACTTC | CATSEPQGSETQYF
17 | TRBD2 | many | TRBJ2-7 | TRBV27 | TGTGCCAGCAGTCAGGGACTAGCGGGGGGATCTGCTTACGAGCAGTACTTC | CASSQGLAGGSAYEQYF
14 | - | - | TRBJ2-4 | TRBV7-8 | TGTGCCAGCAGCGGGGGACTGACCCCCGGCATTCAGTACTTC | CASSGGLTPGIQYF
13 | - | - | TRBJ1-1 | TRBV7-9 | TGTGCCAGCAGTCTACATCCGAACACTGAAGCTTTCTTT | CASSLHPNTEAFF
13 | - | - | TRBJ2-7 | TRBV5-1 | TGCGCCAGCAGCTACGACCGGAGCTACGAGCAGTACTTC | CASSYDRSYEQYF
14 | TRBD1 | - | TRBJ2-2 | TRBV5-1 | TGCGCCAGCAGACGGGTACAGGGGGCCGGGGAGCTGTCTTTT | CASRRVQGAGELSF
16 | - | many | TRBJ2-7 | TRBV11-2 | TGTGCCAGCAGCTTAGTTTCAAGCCGCCGGCTCGGCGAGCAGTACTTC | CASSLVSSRRLGEQYF
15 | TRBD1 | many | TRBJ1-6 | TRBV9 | TGTGCCAGCAGCGTAGCACAGGGGGCCGGTTCACCCCTCCACTTT | CASSVAQGAGSPLHF
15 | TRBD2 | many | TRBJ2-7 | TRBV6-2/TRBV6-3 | TGTGCCAGCAGTTACATGGAGCGGGGGGGCGACGAGCAGTACTTC | CASSYMERGGDEQYF
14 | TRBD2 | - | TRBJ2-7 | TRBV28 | TGTGCCAGCCTAGACCAGGGACTAGCTTACGAGCAGTACTTC | CASLDQGLAYEQYF
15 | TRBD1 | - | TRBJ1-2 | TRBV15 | TGTGCCACCAGCAGAGACCGGACAGGGAACTATGGCTACACCTTC | CATSRDRTGNYGYTF
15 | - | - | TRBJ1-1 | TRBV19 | TGTGCCCGTGCGCCGGCTCCGGGGCGAGATACTGAAGCTTTCTTT | CARAPAPGRDTEAFF
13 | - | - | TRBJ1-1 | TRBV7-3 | TGTGCCAGCAGCTTAGTTAGCGGCACTGAAGCTTTCTTT | CASSLVSGTEAFF
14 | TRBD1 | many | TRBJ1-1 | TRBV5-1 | TGCGCCAGCAGACCCGGGACAGGGAACACTGAAGCTTTCTTT | CASRPGTGNTEAFF
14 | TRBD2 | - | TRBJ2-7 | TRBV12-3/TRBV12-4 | TGTGCCAGCAGTCCTAGACTAGCGGGAGCCGAGCAGTACTTC | CASSPRLAGAEQYF
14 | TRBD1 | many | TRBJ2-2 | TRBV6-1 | TGTGCCAGCAGTAGATCGACAGGGACCGGGGAGCTGTTTTTT | CASSRSTGTGELFF
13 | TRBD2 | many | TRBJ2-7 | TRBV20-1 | TGCAGTGCGGACAGCGGGGGGGCCCTCGAGCAGTACTTC | CSADSGGALEQYF
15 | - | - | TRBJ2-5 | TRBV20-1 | TGCAGTGCACCCAAGGGGGGGCGGACCCAAGAGACCCAGTACTTC | CSAPKGGRTQETQYF
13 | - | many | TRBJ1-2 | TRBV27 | TGTGCCAGCAGTCCTCTCCATAGGGATGGCTACACCTTC | CASSPLHRDGYTF
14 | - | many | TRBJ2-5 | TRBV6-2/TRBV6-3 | TGTGCCAGCACCCCGGACACAAACCAAGAGACCCAGTACTTC | CASTPDTNQETQYF
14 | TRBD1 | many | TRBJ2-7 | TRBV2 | TGTGCCAGCAGTGATACGGGACAGGGGGCCGAGCAGTACTTC | CASSDTGQGAEQYF
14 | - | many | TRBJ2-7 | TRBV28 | TGTGCCAGCAGTTTAGGTCCCTCAAACTACGAGCAGTACTTC | CASSLGPSNYEQYF
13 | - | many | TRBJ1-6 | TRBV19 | TGTGCCAGTAGTATAGATTCCACTGCGCACCTCCACTTT | CASSIDSTAHLHF
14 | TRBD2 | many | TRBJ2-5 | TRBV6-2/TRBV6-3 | TGTGCCAGCAGAAGGAGCGGGGGGCAGAAGACCCAGTACTTC | CASRRSGGQKTQYF
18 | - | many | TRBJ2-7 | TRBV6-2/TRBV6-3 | TGTGCCAGCAGTTACGGAAGAGGCGGGCATGACTTTTCCTACGAGCAGTACTTC | CASSYGRGGHDFSYEQYF
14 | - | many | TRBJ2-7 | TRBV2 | TGTGCCAGCAGTGTCACTGTGGGTCCGGGAGAGCAGTACTTC | CASSVTVGPGEQYF
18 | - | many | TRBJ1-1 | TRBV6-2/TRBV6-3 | TGTGCCAGCAGTACCAAGTTTCGAGGGCGAGGGATGAACACTGAAGCTTTCTTT | CASSTKFRGRGMNTEAFF
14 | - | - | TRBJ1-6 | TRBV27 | TGTGCCAGCGGTTTAGTCCTGGATAATTCACCCCTCCACTTT | CASGLVLDNSPLHF
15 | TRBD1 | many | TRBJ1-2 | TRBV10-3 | TGTGCCATCAGTGGAAGGACAGGGTCTAACTATGGCTACACCTTC | CAISGRTGSNYGYTF
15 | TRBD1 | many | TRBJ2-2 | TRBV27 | TGTGCCAGCAGTTTATACAGGGGCCACACCGGGGAGCTGTTTTTT | CASSLYRGHTGELFF